A single sample is the source of the 18 T cell receptor beta chains below, sequenced in a study of blood T cells in healthy people across ages. The use of a sample-barcoded 5' primer and a J-beta primer mix characterized a second PCR of about 7 to 12 cycles. From the 5' RACE reads, TCRdb called clonotypes with MiXCR, one entry per CDR3 protein. Of roughly 1,300,000 distinct CDR3 sequences detected, 59% appear once; the ten largest clones hold over 5%. Sequenced material: blood. These receptors originate from a man younger than 30 in good health.

This clonotype occurred a few times. The chain employs TRBV29-1 and TRBJ2-3; 9 bases line up with TRBD2. Trimming cost V 4 bases and J 3 bases; bases outside gene matches: 11. CDR1 and CDR2 from the germline V gene are SQVTM and ANQGSEA. This CDR3 spans 16 amino acids. CDR3 sequence reads: CSVVGTSTMATDTQYF. The CDR3 nucleotides read TGCAGCGTTGTCGGGACTAGCACCATGGCGACAGATACGCAGTATTTT.

To note about this clonotype: At one end, the junction sequence differs from germline, possibly due to a read error. The chain combines TRBV4-3 with TRBJ1-2, with no clear D. The V gene's germline CDR1 is LGHNA and CDR2 YSLEER. The CDR3 covers 14 residues. This CDR3 is CAGSQDRGFYGYTF. CDR3 in DNA: TGCGCCGGCAGCCAAGATCGTGGATTCTATGGCTACACCTTC.

The rearrangement links TRBV7-9 to TRBJ2-5, with unresolved D. The CDR3 runs 14 residues. Trimming removed 1 base from V and 1 base from J, with 7 bases in between. CDR1 is SEHNR and CDR2 is FQNEAQ in the germline V gene (reference sequence). CDR3 protein: CASSLVGVQETQYF. For the CDR3, the DNA is TGTGCCAGCAGCTTAGTAGGCGTCCAAGAGACCCAGTACTTC.

In the case of this clonotype: A much larger clone sits a single nucleotide away, making a read error possible. The V call is TRBV12-3 or TRBV12-4, the J call TRBJ2-1, with D unresolved. The CDR3 covers 11 residues. The V end was cut by 8 bases, the J end by 4 bases, with 6 bases between. The DNA of the CDR3 is TGTGCCAGCTGGGGATACAATGAGCAGTTCTTC. Amino acids: CASWGYNEQFF.

V is TRBV6-2 or TRBV6-3 and J is TRBJ1-6, with D hard to call. Trimming cost V 2 bases and J 10 bases, with 6 bases left between them. This CDR3 spans 12 amino acids. CDR1 and CDR2 from the germline V gene are MNHEY and SVGEGT. The CDR3 here is CASSYPESPLHF. The DNA of the CDR3 is TGTGCCAGCAGTTACCCGGAATCACCCCTCCACTTT.

The chain has TRBV4-2 and TRBJ1-2, with TRBD1 matching 11 bases. Germline V gene sequence: CDR1 LGHNA, CDR2 YNFKEQ. The CDR3 is 15 residues long. J was trimmed by 6 bases and V by 0 bases; bases with no gene match: 3. For the CDR3, the DNA is TGTGCCAGCAGCCAAGATTGGGGACAGGGGGATGGCTACACCTTC. It specifies CASSQDWGQGDGYTF.

The J gene is TRBJ2-7, the V gene TRBV20-1; D possibly matches TRBD1 or TRBD2 (5 bases each). CDR1 and CDR2 (germline): DFQATT, SNEGSKA (reference sequence). The CDR3 consists of 14 residues. V lost 3 bases and J 3 bases, leaving 15 bases between the germline ends. CDR3 coding DNA: TGCAGTGCTAGTTCGGGAAGGGGAGTCTACGAGCAGTACTTC. Translated: CSASSGRGVYEQYF.

This chain joins TRBV20-1 and TRBJ2-1; the match to TRBD2 covers 9 bases. The CDR3 length is 14 residues. The V gene's germline CDR1 is DFQATT and CDR2 SNEGSKA (reference sequence). V shed 0 bases, J shed 10 bases, and the junction held 7 bases outside the gene matches. The CDR3 DNA sequence: TGCAGTGCTAGAGAGCATAGCGGGGGCCGAGAGCAGTTCTTC. This translates into CSAREHSGGREQFF.

The V call is TRBV11-1, the J call TRBJ1-2; 7 nucleotides agree with TRBD1. CDR3 length: 15 residues. V was clipped by 5 bases and J by 5 bases; unmatched bases: 11. The germline CDR1 and CDR2 sequences are SGHAT and FQDESV (reference sequence). This CDR3 is CASSHVAPTGYGYTF. The CDR3, as DNA: TGTGCCAGCAGCCATGTGGCTCCGACAGGGTATGGCTACACCTTC.

The chain recombines TRBV4-1 with TRBJ2-1; TRBD2 matches 12 bases. The length of the CDR3 is 18 residues. Germline values: CDR1 MGHRA, CDR2 YSYEKL. With 3 bases clipped from V and 6 bases from J, the junction kept 12 bases outside the gene matches. The CDR3 DNA reads TGCGCCAGCAGCCAGCTTCTAGCGGGAGGGCGTGGGAGCAATGAGCAGTTCTTC. The encoded protein is CASSQLLAGGRGSNEQFF.

This clonotype was seen a few times. J is TRBJ1-5 and V is TRBV2; 8 positions match TRBD1. V was pared by 6 bases and J by 4 bases, with 8 bases of the junction left unmatched. This CDR3 region has 15 residues. Per germline, CDR1 SNHLY and CDR2 FYNNEI. The CDR3 loop reads CASRSLTGDNQPQHF. As DNA, the CDR3 is TGTGCCAGCAGGTCCCTGACAGGGGATAATCAGCCCCAGCATTTT.

The rearrangement links TRBV24-1 to TRBJ2-3, with a weak D call TRBD1 (6 bases). Trimming took off 7 bases at V and 2 bases at J, with 12 bases between the two ends. Germline lookup yields CDR1 KGHDR and CDR2 SFDVKD. This CDR3 contains 14 residues. The CDR3 loop is CATSSRGYTDTQYF. Here the CDR3 DNA reads TGTGCCACCAGCTCAAGGGGGTACACAGATACGCAGTATTTT.

This rearrangement joins TRBV11-2 to TRBJ2-7; no firm D call. Trimming removed 6 bases from V and 2 bases from J, with 17 bases in between. The CDR3 totals 15 residues. The germline V gene has CDR1 SGHAT and CDR2 FQNNGV. The CDR3 protein is CASSFSFNSAYEQYF. The DNA for the CDR3 is TGTGCCAGCAGTTTCTCTTTCAACAGTGCCTACGAGCAGTACTTC.

As regards this clonotype: At one of its ends the junction is not consistent with the germline gene, which may arise from a read error. This sequence joins TRBV7-2 and TRBJ2-4; 12 bases are a match to TRBD2. TRBJ2-7 explains the end of the DNA better; the J call may be wrong. Germline CDR1 reads SGHTA; CDR2 reads FQGNSA. The CDR3 has 15 amino acids. The CDR3 reads CVSSPRTSGDYEQYF. The CDR3 bases are TGTGTCAGCAGCCCCCGGACTAGCGGGGACTACGAGCAGTACTTC.

V usage is TRBV9 and J usage is TRBJ2-1; D remains unclear. Looked up from germline, CDR1 is SGDLS and CDR2 is YYNGEE. Trimming left V 0 bases short and J 0 bases short, with 7 bases between. The CDR3 is made up of 15 amino acids. CDR3 DNA: TGTGCCAGCAGCGTAGCTTTAAACTCCTACAATGAGCAGTTCTTC. It is translated as CASSVALNSYNEQFF.

This clonotype was detected a few times. The V gene is TRBV5-1, the J gene TRBJ2-1; 9 bases match TRBD2. This CDR3 has 14 residues. Trimming took 4 bases from V and 8 from J; bases not matched to a gene: 7. In germline, CDR1 is SGHRS, CDR2 YFSETQ. CDR3 sequence: CASSPWTSADEQFF. The CDR3 bases are TGCGCCAGCAGCCCGTGGACTAGCGCCGATGAGCAGTTCTTC. Based on the CDR3 plus reference TRBV5-1 and TRBJ2-1, the full variable domain is KAGVTQTPRYLIKTRGQQVTLSCSPISGHRSVSWYQQTPGQGLQFLFEYFSETQRNKGNFPGRFSGRQFSNSRSEMNVSTLELGDSALYLCASSPWTSADEQFFGPGTRLTVL.

The chain has TRBV4-1 and TRBJ1-1, with 9 bases that match TRBD1. Germline CDR1 and CDR2: MGHRA and YSYEKL. Unmatched junction bases numbered 2, after V lost 4 bases and J lost 2 bases. CDR3 length: 14 amino acids. The DNA for the CDR3 is TGCGCCAGCAGCCCGGACAGGGGAAACACTGAAGCTTTCTTT. Residues: CASSPDRGNTEAFF.

This clonotype was seen a few times. The rearrangement uses TRBV7-9 and TRBJ2-1, with D tentatively TRBD1 (5 bases). V lost 4 bases and J lost 4, with 11 bases in between. The CDR3 totals 14 residues. CDR1 is SEHNR and CDR2 is FQNEAQ in the germline V gene (reference sequence). DNA for the CDR3: TGTGCCAGCAGCTCGGCAGGGCCGTACAATGAGCAGTTCTTC. This encodes CASSSAGPYNEQFF.